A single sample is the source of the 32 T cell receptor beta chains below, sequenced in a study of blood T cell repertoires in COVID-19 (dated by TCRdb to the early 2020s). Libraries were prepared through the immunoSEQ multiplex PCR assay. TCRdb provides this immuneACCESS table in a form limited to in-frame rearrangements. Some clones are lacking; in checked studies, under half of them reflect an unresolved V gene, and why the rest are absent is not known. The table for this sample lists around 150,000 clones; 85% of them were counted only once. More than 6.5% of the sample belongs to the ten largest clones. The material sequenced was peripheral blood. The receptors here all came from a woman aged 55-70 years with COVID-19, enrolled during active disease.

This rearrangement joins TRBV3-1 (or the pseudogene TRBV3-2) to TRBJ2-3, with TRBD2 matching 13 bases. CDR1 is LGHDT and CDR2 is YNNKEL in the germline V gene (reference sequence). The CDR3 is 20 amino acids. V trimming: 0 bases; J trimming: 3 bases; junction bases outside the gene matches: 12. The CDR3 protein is CASSQEGRLAGGRKTDTQYF. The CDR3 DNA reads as TGTGCCAGCAGCCAAGAAGGGAGACTAGCGGGGGGTAGGAAAACAGATACGCAGTATTTT.

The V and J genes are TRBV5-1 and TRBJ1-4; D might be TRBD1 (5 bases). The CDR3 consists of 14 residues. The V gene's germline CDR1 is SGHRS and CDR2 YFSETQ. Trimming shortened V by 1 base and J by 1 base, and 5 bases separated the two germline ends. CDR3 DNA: TGCGCCAGCAGCTTGAGGGGAACTAATGAAAAACTGTTTTTT. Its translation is CASSLRGTNEKLFF.

As DNA, the CDR3 is TGTGCCACCCTAGGGCAGGGGAGCTCCTACGAGCAGTACGTC. Translation gives CATLGQGSSYEQYV. The rearrangement uses TRBV19 and TRBJ2-7; a possible D gene is TRBD1 (6 bases). This CDR3 spans 14 amino acids. V lost 10 bases to trimming and J lost 0 bases, with 16 bases between them. CDR1 and CDR2 (germline): LNHDA, SQIVND (reference sequence).

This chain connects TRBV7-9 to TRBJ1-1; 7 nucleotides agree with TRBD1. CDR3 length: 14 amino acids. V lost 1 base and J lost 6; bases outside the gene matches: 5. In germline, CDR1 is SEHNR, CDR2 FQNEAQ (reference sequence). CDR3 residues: CASSLDPGQPEAFF. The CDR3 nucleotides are TGTGCCAGCAGCTTAGATCCGGGACAGCCTGAAGCTTTCTTT.

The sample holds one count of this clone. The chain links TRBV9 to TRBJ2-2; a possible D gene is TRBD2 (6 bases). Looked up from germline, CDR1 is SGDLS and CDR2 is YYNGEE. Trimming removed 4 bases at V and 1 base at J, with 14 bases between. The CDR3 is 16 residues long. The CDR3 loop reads CASSSRGLGNTGELFF. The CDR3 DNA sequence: TGTGCCAGCAGCTCACGGGGACTGGGGAACACCGGGGAGCTGTTTTTT. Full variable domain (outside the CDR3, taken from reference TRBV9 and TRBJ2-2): DSGVTQTPKHLITATGQRVTLRCSPRSGDLSVYWYQQSLDQGLQFLIQYYNGEERAKGNILERFSAQQFPDLHSELNLSSLELGDSALYFCASSSRGLGNTGELFFGEGSRLTVL.

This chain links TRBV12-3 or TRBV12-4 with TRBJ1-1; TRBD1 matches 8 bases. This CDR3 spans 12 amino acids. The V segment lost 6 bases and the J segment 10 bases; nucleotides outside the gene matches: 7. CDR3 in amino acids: CASSQGAWGAFF. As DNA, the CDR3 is TGTGCCAGCAGCCAGGGGGCTTGGGGAGCTTTCTTT.

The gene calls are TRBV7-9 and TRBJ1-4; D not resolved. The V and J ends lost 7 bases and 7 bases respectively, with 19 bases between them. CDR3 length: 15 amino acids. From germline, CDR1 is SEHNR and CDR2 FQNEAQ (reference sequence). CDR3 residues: CASTLRSSGGEKLFF. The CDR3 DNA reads TGTGCCAGCACCCTAAGGAGTTCCGGCGGTGAAAAACTGTTTTTT.

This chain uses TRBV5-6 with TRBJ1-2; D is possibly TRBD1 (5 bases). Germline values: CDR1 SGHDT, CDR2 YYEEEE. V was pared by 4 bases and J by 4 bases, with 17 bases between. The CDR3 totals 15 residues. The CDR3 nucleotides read TGTGCCAGCAGCCTTGGGTCCCCCAGGGCCTATGGCTACACCTTC. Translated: CASSLGSPRAYGYTF.

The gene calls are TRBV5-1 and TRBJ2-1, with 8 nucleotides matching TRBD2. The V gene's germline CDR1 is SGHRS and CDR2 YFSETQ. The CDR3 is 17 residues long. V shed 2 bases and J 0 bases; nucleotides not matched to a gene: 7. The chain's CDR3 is CASSFQGSGSSYNEQFF. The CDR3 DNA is TGCGCCAGCAGCTTCCAGGGGAGCGGGAGCTCCTACAATGAGCAGTTCTTC.

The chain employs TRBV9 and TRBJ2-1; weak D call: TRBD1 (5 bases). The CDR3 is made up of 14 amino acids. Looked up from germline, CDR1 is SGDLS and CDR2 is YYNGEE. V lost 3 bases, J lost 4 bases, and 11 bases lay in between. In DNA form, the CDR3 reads TGTGCCAGCAGCGCCTCGACAGTTTACAATGAGCAGTTCTTC. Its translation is CASSASTVYNEQFF.

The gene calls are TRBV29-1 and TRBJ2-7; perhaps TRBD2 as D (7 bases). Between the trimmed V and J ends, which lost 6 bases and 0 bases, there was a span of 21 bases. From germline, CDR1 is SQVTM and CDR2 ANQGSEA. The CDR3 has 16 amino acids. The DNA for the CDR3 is TGCAGCGTCTCTAGGGGGGGGACAAGGAGCTCCTACGAGCAGTACTTC. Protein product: CSVSRGGTRSSYEQYF.

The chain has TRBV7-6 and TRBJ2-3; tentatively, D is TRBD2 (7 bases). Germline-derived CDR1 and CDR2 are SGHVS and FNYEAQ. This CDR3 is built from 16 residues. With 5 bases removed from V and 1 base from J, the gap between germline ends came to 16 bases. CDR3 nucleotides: TGTGCCAGCAGCCGCGGGGGCCCCTTTGGCACAGATACGCAGTATTTT. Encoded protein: CASSRGGPFGTDTQYF.

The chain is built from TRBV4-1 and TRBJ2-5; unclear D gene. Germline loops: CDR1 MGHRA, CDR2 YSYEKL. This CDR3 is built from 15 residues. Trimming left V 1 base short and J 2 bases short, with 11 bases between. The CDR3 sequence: CASSQVPTVQETQYF. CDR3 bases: TGCGCCAGCAGCCAAGTACCAACGGTACAAGAGACCCAGTACTTC.

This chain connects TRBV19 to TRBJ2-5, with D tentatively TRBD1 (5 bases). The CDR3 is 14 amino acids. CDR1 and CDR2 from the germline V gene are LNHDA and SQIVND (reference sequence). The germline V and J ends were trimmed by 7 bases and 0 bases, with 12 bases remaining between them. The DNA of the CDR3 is TGTGCCAGTAAGGGGCTTTTGTACCAAGAGACCCAGTACTTC. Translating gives CASKGLLYQETQYF.

The CDR3 protein is CASSLRTDSNQPQHF. CDR3 in DNA: TGTGCCAGCAGCCTAAGGACAGATAGCAATCAGCCCCAGCATTTT. The chain uses TRBV4-2 and TRBJ1-5, with D possibly being TRBD1 (6 bases). Trimming removed 4 bases at V and 0 bases at J, with 10 bases between. Germline CDR1 is LGHNA and CDR2 is YNFKEQ. The CDR3 spans 15 residues.

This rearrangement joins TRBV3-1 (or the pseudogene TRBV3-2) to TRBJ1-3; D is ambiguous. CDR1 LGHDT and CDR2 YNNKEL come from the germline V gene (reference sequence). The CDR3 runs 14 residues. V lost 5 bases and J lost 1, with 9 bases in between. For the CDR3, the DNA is TGTGCCAGCAGCGAGAAATTATCTGGAAACACCATATATTTT. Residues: CASSEKLSGNTIYF.

The CDR3 region is CASSRSSGGARETQYF. In nucleotides, the CDR3 is TGTGCCAGCAGCCGATCTAGCGGGGGGGCCCGGGAGACCCAGTACTTC. J is TRBJ2-5 and V is TRBV11-1; 12 bases are a match to TRBD2. After removal of 5 bases from V and 5 bases from J, the junction contained 9 bases not matched to a gene. This CDR3 is 16 amino acids long. Germline V gene lookup returns CDR1 SGHAT and CDR2 FQDESV (reference sequence).

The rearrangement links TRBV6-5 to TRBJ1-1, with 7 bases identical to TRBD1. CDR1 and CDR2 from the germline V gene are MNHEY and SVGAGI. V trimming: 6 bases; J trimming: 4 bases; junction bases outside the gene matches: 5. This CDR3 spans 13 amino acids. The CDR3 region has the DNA TGTGCCAGCAGGGTCCAGGGGGGCACTGAAGCTTTCTTT. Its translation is CASRVQGGTEAFF.

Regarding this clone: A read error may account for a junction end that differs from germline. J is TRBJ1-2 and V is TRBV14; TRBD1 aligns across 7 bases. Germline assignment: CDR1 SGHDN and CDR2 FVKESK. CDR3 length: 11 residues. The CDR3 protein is CASSMIGTEYF. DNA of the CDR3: TGTGCCAGCAGCATGATCGGGACAGAATACTTC.

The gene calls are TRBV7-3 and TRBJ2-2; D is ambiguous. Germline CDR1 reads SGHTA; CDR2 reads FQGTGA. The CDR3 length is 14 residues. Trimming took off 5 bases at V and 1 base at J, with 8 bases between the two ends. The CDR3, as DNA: TGTGCCAGCAGCCCGAGCCTGAACACCGGGGAGCTGTTTTTT. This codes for CASSPSLNTGELFF.

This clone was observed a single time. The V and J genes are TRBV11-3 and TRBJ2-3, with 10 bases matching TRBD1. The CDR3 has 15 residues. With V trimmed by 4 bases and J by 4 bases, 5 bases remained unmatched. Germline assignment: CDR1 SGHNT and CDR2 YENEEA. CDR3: CASSSAGQGPDTQYF. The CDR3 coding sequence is TGTGCCAGCAGCTCAGCGGGACAGGGGCCAGATACGCAGTATTTT. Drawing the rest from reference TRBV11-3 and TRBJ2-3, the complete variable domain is EAGVVQSPRYKIIEKKQPVAFWCNPISGHNTLYWYLQNLGQGPELLIRYENEEAVDDSQLPKDRFSAERLKGVDSTLKIQPAELGDSAVYLCASSSAGQGPDTQYFGPGTRLTVL.

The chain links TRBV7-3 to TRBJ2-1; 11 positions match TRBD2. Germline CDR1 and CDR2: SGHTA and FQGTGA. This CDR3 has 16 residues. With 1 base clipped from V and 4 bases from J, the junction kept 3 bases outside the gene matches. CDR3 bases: TGTGCCAGCAGCTTAATAGCGGGAGGGCTTTACAATGAGCAGTTCTTC. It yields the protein CASSLIAGGLYNEQFF.

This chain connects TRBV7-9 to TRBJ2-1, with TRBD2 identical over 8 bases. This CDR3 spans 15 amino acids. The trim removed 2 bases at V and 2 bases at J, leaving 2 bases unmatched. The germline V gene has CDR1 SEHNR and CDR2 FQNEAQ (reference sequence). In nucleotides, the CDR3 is TGTGCCAGCAGCTTACTAGCGGGCCCCTACAATGAGCAGTTCTTC. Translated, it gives CASSLLAGPYNEQFF. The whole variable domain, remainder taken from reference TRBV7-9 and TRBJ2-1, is DTGVSQNPRHKITKRGQNVTFRCDPISEHNRLYWYRQTLGQGPEFLTYFQNEAQLEKSRLLSDRFSAERPKGSFSTLEIQRTEQGDSAMYLCASSLLAGPYNEQFFGPGTRLTVL.

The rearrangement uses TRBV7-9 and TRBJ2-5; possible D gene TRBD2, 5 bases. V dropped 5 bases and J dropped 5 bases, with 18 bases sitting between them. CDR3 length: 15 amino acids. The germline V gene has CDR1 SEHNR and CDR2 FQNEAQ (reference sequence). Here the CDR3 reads CASSPTFLGGETQYF. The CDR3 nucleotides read TGTGCCAGCAGCCCAACCTTCCTAGGCGGGGAGACCCAGTACTTC.

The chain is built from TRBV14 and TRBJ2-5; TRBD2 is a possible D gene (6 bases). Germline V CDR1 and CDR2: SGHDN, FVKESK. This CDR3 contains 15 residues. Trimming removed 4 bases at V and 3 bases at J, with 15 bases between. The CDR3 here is CASSLRRAVEETQYF. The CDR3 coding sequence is TGTGCCAGCAGCCTTCGGAGGGCGGTCGAAGAGACCCAGTACTTC.

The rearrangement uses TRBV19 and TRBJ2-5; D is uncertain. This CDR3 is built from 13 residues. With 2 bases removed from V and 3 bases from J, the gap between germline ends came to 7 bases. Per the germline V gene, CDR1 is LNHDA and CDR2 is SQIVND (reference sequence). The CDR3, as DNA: TGTGCCAGTAGTATAAGCAGGAAAGAGACCCAGTACTTC. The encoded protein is CASSISRKETQYF.

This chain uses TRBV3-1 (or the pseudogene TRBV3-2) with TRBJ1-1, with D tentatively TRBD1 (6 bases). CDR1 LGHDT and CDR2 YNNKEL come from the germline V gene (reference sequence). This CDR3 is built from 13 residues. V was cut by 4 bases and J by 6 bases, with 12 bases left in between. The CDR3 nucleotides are TGTGCCAGCAGCCCCCCGACAGGCCCTGAAGCTTTCTTT. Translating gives CASSPPTGPEAFF.

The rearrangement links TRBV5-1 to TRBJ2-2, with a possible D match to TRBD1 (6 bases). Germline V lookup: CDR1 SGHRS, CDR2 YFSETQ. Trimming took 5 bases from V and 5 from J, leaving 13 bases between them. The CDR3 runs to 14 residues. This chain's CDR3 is CASSSTGYTGELFF. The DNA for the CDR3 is TGCGCCAGCAGTTCCACAGGGTATACCGGGGAGCTGTTTTTT.

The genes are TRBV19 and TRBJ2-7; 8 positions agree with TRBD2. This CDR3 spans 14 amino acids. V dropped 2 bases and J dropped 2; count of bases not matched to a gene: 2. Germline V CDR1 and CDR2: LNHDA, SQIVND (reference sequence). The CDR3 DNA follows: TGTGCCAGTAGTATAATAGCGGGGCCCTACGAGCAGTACTTC. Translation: CASSIIAGPYEQYF.

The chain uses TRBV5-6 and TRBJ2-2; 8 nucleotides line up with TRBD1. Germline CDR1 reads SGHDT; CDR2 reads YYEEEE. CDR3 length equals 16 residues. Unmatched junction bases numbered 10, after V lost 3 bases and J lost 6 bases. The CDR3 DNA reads TGTGCCAGCAGCTCTTATAATCCAGGGGGCCCCGGGGAGCTGTTTTTT. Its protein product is CASSSYNPGGPGELFF.

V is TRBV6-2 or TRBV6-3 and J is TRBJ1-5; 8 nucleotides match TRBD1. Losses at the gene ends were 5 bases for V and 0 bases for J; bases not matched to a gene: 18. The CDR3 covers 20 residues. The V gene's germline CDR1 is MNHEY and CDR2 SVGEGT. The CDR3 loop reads CASSKLLRDRRIYSNQPQHF. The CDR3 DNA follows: TGTGCCAGCAGTAAGTTGCTAAGGGACAGGAGGATTTATAGCAATCAGCCCCAGCATTTT.

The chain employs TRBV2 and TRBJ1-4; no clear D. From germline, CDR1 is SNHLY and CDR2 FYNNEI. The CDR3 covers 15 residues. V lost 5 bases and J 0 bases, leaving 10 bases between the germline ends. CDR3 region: CASSQYTATNEKLFF. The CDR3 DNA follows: TGTGCCAGCAGTCAATACACCGCAACTAATGAAAAACTGTTTTTT.